This TCR beta chain emerged from a study of blood T cell repertoires in COVID-19 (TCRdb year 2020). Regarding the complete study: The collaborator samples originated in the United States, Italy and Spain and spanned the acute and convalescent phases of COVID-19. The material from the prospective study consisted of cDNA or gDNA derived from T cells, B-cell-depleted T cells, or PBMCs. Subjects who had been exposed to COVID-19, were actively infected with it, or had recovered from it provided the deeply sampled blood TCRbeta repertoires that made up the dataset. The repertoires were released in a freely available public database meant as a resource for research on the immune response to SARS-CoV-2. The samples were drawn from the first 160 participants of the ongoing ImmuneRACE study and from 950 to 1,500 subjects provided by 6 global collaborators. Sample metadata almost always included a de-identified subject ID, COVID-19 status, age in years and sex. HLA class I and class II types, where available, came from metadata supplied by the sample provider rather than from assay-based typing.

Trimming leaves V shorter by 0 bases and J shorter by 1 base, with the junction holding 3 bases beyond the gene matches. Taken from cysteine to phenylalanine, the CDR3 has 15 residues. The DNA shown is the 45-base CDR3, in frame from base 1. From the germline V gene, CDR1 is SGHRS and CDR2 is YFSETQ. Comment on this clone: This receptor's antigen is unknown. No per-base quality is available; no much larger clone lies one base away.

TCRbeta CDR3 regions were amplified from genomic DNA using the immunoSEQ Assay, a bias-controlled multiplex PCR. Per the authors' processing: The number of nucleated cells in each sample was estimated from the amplification of reference gene primers within the assay. Sequence reads were collapsed and filtered to measure the absolute abundance of every unique TCRbeta CDR3 rearrangement. For each sample, productive Simpson clonality was calculated as the square root of Simpson's diversity index over productive rearrangements. The table was pulled from immuneACCESS by TCRdb, which kept in-frame rearrangements only. Such tables lose some clones; where checked, under half of the loss comes from unresolved V genes, and the rest has no known cause. V and J calls and clone size are given by that table; D and trimming were obtained from the DNA. The sample has approximately 110,000 clones on record, roughly 80% of them singletons. Roughly 10% of the sample is taken by the ten largest.

Whole blood was collected in K2EDTA tubes by collaborating institutions according to the institutions' own protocols. For TCRbeta analysis, collaborator samples were shipped as frozen whole blood, as isolated PBMCs, or as DNA extracted from either sample type. The paper's findings and limits, for the study overall: The amount of clinical and demographic metadata varied by source and participant and was provided uncurated.

The chain was built from TRBV5-1 and TRBJ1-1; 7 bases in the junction line up with TRBD1. Sample: peripheral blood. This TCR was recovered from a woman in her seventies with acute or convalescent COVID-19. CDR3 protein: CASSLDAGGNTEAFF. The DNA is as follows: TGCGCCAGCAGCTTGGATGCAGGGGGGAACACTGAAGCTTTCTTT.